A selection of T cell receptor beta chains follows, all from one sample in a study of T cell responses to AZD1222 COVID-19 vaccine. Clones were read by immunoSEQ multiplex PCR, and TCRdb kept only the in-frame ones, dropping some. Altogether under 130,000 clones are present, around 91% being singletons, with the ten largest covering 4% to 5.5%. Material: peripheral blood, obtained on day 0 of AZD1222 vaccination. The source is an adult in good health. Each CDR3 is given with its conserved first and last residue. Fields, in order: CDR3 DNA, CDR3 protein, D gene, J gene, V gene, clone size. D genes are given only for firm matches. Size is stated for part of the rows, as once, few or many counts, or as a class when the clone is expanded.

TGTGGTTCTCGGCGGGAAGATGAAAAACTGTTTTTT,CGSRREDEKLFF,.,TRBJ1-4,TRBV25-1,.
TGCAGCGGGACGACGGACAGCTACGAGCAGTACTTC,CSGTTDSYEQYF,.,TRBJ2-7,TRBV29-1,.
TGTGCCAGCACGCGGGGTCTCGGCACTGAAGCTTTCTTT,CASTRGLGTEAFF,.,TRBJ1-1,TRBV2,.
TGTGCCAGCAGTTTTTCTTTCGGTGGCGGCGAGCAGTACTTC,CASSFSFGGGEQYF,.,TRBJ2-7,TRBV28,.
TGTGCCAGCAGCTGGGACCTCACTCGGGAGACCCAGTACTTC,CASSWDLTRETQYF,.,TRBJ2-5,TRBV5-5,.
TGTGCCAGCAGCGGCGGGACTAGCGGGGGAGGGAGAGAGACCCAGTACTTC,CASSGGTSGGGRETQYF,TRBD2,TRBJ2-5,TRBV9,few
TGTGCCAGTAGTGTTCGACTAGCGGGGGGTTGGACAGATACGCAGTATTTT,CASSVRLAGGWTDTQYF,TRBD2,TRBJ2-3,TRBV19,once
TGCAGCGTTGGCCAACCCCACCCGGGACAGGGTCTCGAGCAGTACTTC,CSVGQPHPGQGLEQYF,TRBD1,TRBJ2-7,TRBV29-1,.
TGTGCCAGCAGCCTCCGGGCCCAGAACACCGGGGAGCTGTTTTTT,CASSLRAQNTGELFF,.,TRBJ2-2,TRBV3-1/TRBV3-2,.
TGTGCCAGCAGCTTAACCGCCCGGACCCCGGAGACCCAGTACTTC,CASSLTARTPETQYF,.,TRBJ2-5,TRBV7-3,.
TGTGCCAGCAGCATAGGGGCGCGCACTGAAGCTTTCTTT,CASSIGARTEAFF,.,TRBJ1-1,TRBV5-4,.
TGCGCCAGCAGCCAATGGGGGATCGGCACTGAAGCTTTCTTT,CASSQWGIGTEAFF,.,TRBJ1-1,TRBV4-1,.
TGTGCCAGCTCAGAAGATACAGGGGTTTGGGATGGCTACACCTTC,CASSEDTGVWDGYTF,TRBD1,TRBJ1-2,TRBV18,.
TGTGCCACCAGCAGAAACAGACAGGGTGGAAGTACCGGGGAGCTGTTTTTT,CATSRNRQGGSTGELFF,TRBD1,TRBJ2-2,TRBV15,.
TGTGCCAGCAGACTTCAGGGGGGGAACACTGAAGCTTTCTTT,CASRLQGGNTEAFF,TRBD1,TRBJ1-1,TRBV27,.
TGTGCCAGCAGTACCCGTTGGCAAGAGACCCAGTACTTC,CASSTRWQETQYF,.,TRBJ2-5,TRBV27,.
TGCGCCAGCAGTGAGTCCCTACGCAGGGGATTCTACACAGATACGCAGTATTTT,CASSESLRRGFYTDTQYF,.,TRBJ2-3,TRBV10-1,.
TGTGCCAGCAGTTTATTGGGACAGGCAAGCTCCTACAATGAGCAGTTCTTC,CASSLLGQASSYNEQFF,TRBD1,TRBJ2-1,TRBV27,.
TGCGCCAGCAGCTTGGGGGACAGGCGCTATGGCTACACCTTC,CASSLGDRRYGYTF,TRBD1,TRBJ1-2,TRBV5-1,.
TGTGCCAGCAGCTTCATAGCGGGGGGGTACAATGAGCAGTTCTTC,CASSFIAGGYNEQFF,TRBD2,TRBJ2-1,TRBV7-9,.
TGTGCCAGCAGCTTGTGGGGGTCGCATGGCTACACCTTC,CASSLWGSHGYTF,.,TRBJ1-2,TRBV5-4,once
TGCAGTGCTTTCAGAGCAGATACGCAGTATTTT,CSAFRADTQYF,.,TRBJ2-3,TRBV20-1,.
TGTGCCAGCAGCCCTAACACAGGGGGGACGAGTCAGCCCCAGCATTTT,CASSPNTGGTSQPQHF,TRBD1,TRBJ1-5,TRBV7-2,.
TGCGCCAGCAGCGTGGACGCCGGGTACGAGCAGTACTTC,CASSVDAGYEQYF,.,TRBJ2-7,TRBV5-1,.
TGCAGCGTTGTACCGACTAGCGGGGGCACAGATACGCAGTATTTT,CSVVPTSGGTDTQYF,TRBD2,TRBJ2-3,TRBV29-1,.
TGCGCCAGCAGGGAGGCGGGGGGGAGCCGCGAGCAGTACTTC,CASREAGGSREQYF,TRBD2,TRBJ2-7,TRBV5-1,once
TGCGCCAGCAGCTTGAGAAGCGAGAACACTGAAGCTTTCTTT,CASSLRSENTEAFF,.,TRBJ1-1,TRBV5-1,.
TGTGCCAGCAGTTACGGACAGTCTAATCAGCCCCAGCATTTT,CASSYGQSNQPQHF,.,TRBJ1-5,TRBV6-5,.
TGTGCCAGCTGGTCCGGAGATACGCAGTATTTT,CASWSGDTQYF,.,TRBJ2-3,TRBV28,.
TGTGCCAGCAGTTACTCGTGGACAGGGCCCGGAAACACCATATATTTT,CASSYSWTGPGNTIYF,TRBD1,TRBJ1-3,TRBV6-5,.
TGTGCCAGCAGCCCCAGGGCCCCCGGGACTAGAGAGACCCAGTACTTC,CASSPRAPGTRETQYF,TRBD2,TRBJ2-5,TRBV3-1/TRBV3-2,.
TGCGCCAGCACCATTCAGGGAGCGGGCTACACCTTC,CASTIQGAGYTF,.,TRBJ1-2,TRBV5-1,.
TGTGCCAGCAGCGCGGGACGGGGGACCACTGAAGCTTTCTTT,CASSAGRGTTEAFF,.,TRBJ1-1,TRBV11-2,.